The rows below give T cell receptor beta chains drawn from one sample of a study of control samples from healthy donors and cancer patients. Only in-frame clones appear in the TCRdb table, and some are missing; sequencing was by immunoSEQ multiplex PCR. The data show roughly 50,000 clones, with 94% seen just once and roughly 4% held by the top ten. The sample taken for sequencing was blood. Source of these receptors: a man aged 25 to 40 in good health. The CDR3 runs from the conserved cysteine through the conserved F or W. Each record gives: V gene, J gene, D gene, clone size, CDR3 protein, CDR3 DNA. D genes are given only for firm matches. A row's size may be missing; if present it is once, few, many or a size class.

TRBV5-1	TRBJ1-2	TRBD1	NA	CASSPSGQGSIANYGYTF	TGCGCCAGCAGCCCATCGGGACAGGGGTCGATCGCTAACTATGGCTACACCTTC
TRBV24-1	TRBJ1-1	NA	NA	CATSDRAGTEAFF	TGTGCCACCAGTGATCGCGCGGGCACTGAAGCTTTCTTT
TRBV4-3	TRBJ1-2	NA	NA	CASSQVQGTYGYTF	TGCGCCAGCAGCCAAGTTCAGGGGACCTATGGCTACACCTTC
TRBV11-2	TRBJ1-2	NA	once	CASSLDEASKDGYTF	TGTGCCAGCAGCTTAGATGAGGCCTCGAAGGATGGCTACACCTTC
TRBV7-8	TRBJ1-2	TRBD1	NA	CASSPMGRGYYGYTF	TGTGCCAGCAGCCCCATGGGCAGGGGGTACTATGGCTACACCTTC
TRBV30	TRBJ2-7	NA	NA	CAWSVGTGSYEQYF	TGTGCCTGGAGTGTCGGGACTGGCTCCTACGAGCAGTACTTC
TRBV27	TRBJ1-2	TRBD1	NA	CASSDGTGTWGYTF	TGTGCCAGCAGTGATGGGACAGGGACTTGGGGCTACACCTTC
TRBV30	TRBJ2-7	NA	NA	CAWRSGYEQYF	TGTGCCTGGAGGTCCGGCTACGAGCAGTACTTC
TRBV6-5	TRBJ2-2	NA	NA	CASRSHNSGDGELFF	TGTGCCAGCAGGTCCCACAACTCAGGGGACGGGGAGCTGTTTTTT
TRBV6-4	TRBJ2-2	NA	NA	CASSSPATGELFF	TGTGCCAGCAGTTCCCCCGCGACCGGGGAGCTGTTTTTT
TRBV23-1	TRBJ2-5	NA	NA	CASSQSYQANWETQYF	TGCGCCAGCAGTCAATCGTACCAGGCGAACTGGGAGACCCAGTACTTC
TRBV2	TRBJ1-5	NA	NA	CASSETGGGNQPQHF	TGTGCCAGCAGTGAAACGGGGGGTGGCAATCAGCCCCAGCATTTT
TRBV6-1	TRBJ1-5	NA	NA	CASSEGRDKRSQPQHF	TGTGCCAGCAGTGAAGGCAGGGATAAGCGAAGTCAGCCCCAGCATTTT
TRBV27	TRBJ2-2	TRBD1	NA	CASSSTWDRGSTGELFF	TGTGCCAGCAGTTCAACATGGGACAGGGGAAGCACCGGGGAGCTGTTTTTT
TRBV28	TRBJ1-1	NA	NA	CASTVGRGTEAFF	TGTGCCAGCACCGTGGGGAGGGGCACCGAAGCTTTCTTT
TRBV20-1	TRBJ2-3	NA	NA	CSATEGGTQYF	TGCAGTGCTACCGAGGGCGGTACGCAGTATTTT
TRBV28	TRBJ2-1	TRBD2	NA	CAGKGAGTRNNEQFF	TGTGCCGGCAAAGGGGCCGGGACTAGAAACAATGAGCAGTTCTTC
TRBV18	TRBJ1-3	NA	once	CASSATGSPGNTIYF	TGTGCCAGCTCAGCTACAGGGAGCCCTGGAAACACCATATATTTT
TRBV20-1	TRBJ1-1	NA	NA	CRAVLNTEAFF	TGCAGGGCAGTCCTGAACACTGAAGCTTTCTTT
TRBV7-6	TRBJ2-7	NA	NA	CASSLEYRASYEQYF	TGTGCCAGCAGCTTAGAGTACAGGGCCTCCTACGAGCAGTACTTC
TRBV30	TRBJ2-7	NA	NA	CAWSVIASSYEQYF	TGTGCCTGGAGTGTTATAGCGAGCTCCTACGAGCAGTACTTC
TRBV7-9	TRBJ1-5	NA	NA	CASSLAGRESGQPQHF	TGTGCCAGCAGCTTAGCAGGCAGGGAGAGCGGTCAGCCCCAGCATTTT
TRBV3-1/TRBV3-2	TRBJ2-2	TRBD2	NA	CASSQRDGGELFF	TGTGCCAGCAGTCAGCGGGATGGCGGGGAGCTGTTTTTT
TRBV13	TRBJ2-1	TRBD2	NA	CASSSGLAGGADGEQFF	TGTGCCAGCAGCTCCGGACTAGCGGGAGGCGCCGATGGTGAGCAGTTCTTC
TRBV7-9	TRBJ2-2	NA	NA	CASSFPSQGITGELFF	TGTGCCAGCAGCTTCCCCTCCCAGGGAATAACCGGGGAGCTGTTTTTT
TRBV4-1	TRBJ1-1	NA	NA	CASSQGPRGGGTEAFF	TGCGCCAGCAGCCAAGGTCCCCGCGGGGGTGGCACTGAAGCTTTCTTT
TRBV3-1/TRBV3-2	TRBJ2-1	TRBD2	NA	CASSQDRMGGNEQFF	TGTGCCAGCAGCCAAGATCGGATGGGAGGGAATGAGCAGTTCTTC
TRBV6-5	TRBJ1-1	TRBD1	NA	CASSYYYYRGSEAFF	TGTGCCAGCAGTTACTACTATTACAGGGGTTCTGAAGCTTTCTTT
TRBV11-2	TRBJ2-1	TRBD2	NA	CASSQGTSGSSYNEQFF	TGTGCCAGCAGTCAAGGGACTAGCGGGTCATCCTACAATGAGCAGTTCTTC
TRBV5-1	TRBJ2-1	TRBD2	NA	CASSLVTSGSEHNEQFF	TGCGCCAGCAGCTTGGTTACGAGCGGGAGCGAACACAATGAGCAGTTCTTC
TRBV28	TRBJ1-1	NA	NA	CASSPFSVTEAFF	TGTGCCAGCAGTCCCTTCTCGGTCACTGAAGCTTTCTTT
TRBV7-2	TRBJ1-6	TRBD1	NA	CASSSQGQRNSPLHF	TGTGCCAGCAGCTCCCAGGGACAGAGAAATTCACCCCTCCACTTT
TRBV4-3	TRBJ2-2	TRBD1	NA	CASSPGTGKGTGELFF	TGCGCCAGCAGCCCCGGGACAGGGAAGGGCACCGGGGAGCTGTTTTTT
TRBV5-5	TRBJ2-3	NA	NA	CASSLYWTSTDTQYF	TGTGCCAGCAGCTTGTATTGGACTAGCACAGATACGCAGTATTTT
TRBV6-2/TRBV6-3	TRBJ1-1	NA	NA	CASSHAGARELVSEAFF	TGTGCCAGCAGCCATGCAGGGGCGCGCGAATTAGTTTCTGAAGCTTTCTTT
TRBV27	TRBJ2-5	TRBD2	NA	CATQSRGGGWQETQYF	TGTGCCACCCAAAGTCGGGGGGGCGGTTGGCAAGAGACCCAGTACTTC
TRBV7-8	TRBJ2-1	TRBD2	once	CASSLGASGRTHNEQFF	TGTGCCAGCAGCTTAGGGGCTAGCGGGAGGACCCACAATGAGCAGTTCTTC
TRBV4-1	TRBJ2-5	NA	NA	CASSLGQQETQYF	TGCGCCAGCAGCCTTGGACAGCAAGAGACCCAGTACTTC
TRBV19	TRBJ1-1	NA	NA	CASSISSGIREAFF	TGTGCCAGTAGTATTTCCTCCGGCATCAGAGAAGCTTTCTTT
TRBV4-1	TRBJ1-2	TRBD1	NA	CASSLQGGYGYTF	TGCGCCAGCAGTCTGCAGGGGGGGTATGGCTACACCTTC
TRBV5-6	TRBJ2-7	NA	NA	CASSPNPQSSYEQYF	TGTGCCAGCAGTCCCAACCCACAGAGCTCCTACGAGCAGTACTTC
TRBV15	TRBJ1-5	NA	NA	CATSRDVGTQHF	TGTGCCACCAGCAGAGATGTGGGGACCCAGCATTTT